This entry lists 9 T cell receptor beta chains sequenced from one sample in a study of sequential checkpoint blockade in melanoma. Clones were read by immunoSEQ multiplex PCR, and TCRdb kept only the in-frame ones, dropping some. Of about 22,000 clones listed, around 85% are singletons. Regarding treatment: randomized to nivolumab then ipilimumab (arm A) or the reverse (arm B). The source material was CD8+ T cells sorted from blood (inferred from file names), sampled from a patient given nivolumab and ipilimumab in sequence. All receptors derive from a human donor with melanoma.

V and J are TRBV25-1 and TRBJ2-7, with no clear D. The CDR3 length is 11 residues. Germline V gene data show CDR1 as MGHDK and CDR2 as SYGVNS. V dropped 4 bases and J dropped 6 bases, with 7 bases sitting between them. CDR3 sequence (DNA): TGTGCCAGCAGTGTAGCAACCGAGCAGTACTTC. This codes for CASSVATEQYF.

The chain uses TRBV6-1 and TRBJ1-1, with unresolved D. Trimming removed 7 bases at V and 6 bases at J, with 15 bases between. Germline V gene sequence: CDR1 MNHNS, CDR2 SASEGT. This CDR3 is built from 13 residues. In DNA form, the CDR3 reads TGTGCCAGCAAGGGCGGGATGGAACCTGAAGCTTTCTTT. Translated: CASKGGMEPEAFF.

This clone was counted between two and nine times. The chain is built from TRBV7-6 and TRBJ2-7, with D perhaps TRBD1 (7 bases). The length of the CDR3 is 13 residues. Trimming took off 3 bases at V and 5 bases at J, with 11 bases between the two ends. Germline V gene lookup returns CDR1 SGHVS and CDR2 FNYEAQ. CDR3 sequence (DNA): TGTGCCAGCAGCTTGCGGGACAGAAACGAGCAGTACTTC. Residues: CASSLRDRNEQYF. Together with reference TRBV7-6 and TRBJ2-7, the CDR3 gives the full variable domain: GAGVSQSPRYKVTKRGQDVALRCDPISGHVSLYWYRQALGQGPEFLTYFNYEAQQDKSGLPNDRFSAERPEGSISTLTIQRTEQRDSAMYRCASSLRDRNEQYFGPGTRLTVT.

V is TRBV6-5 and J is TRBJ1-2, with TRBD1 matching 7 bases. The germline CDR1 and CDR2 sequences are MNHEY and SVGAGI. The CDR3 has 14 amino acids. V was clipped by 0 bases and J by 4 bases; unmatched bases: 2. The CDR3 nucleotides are TGTGCCAGCAGTTACTCCCGGACAGGCTATGGCTACACCTTC. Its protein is CASSYSRTGYGYTF.

The DNA for the CDR3 is TGCGCCAGCAGCCGGAACGGGGGTTTAACTGAAGCTTTCTTT. This sequence encodes CASSRNGGLTEAFF. This chain links TRBV4-3 with TRBJ1-1; maybe TRBD1 (5 bases). CDR1 LGHNA and CDR2 YSLEER come from the germline V gene. V lost 4 bases and J 5 bases, leaving 14 bases between the germline ends. The CDR3 is made up of 14 amino acids.

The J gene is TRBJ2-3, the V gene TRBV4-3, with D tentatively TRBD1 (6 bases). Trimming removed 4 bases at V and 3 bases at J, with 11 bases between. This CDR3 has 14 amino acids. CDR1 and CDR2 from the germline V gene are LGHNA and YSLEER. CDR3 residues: CASSLAGATDTQYF. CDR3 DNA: TGCGCCAGCAGCCTGGCAGGGGCTACAGATACGCAGTATTTT.

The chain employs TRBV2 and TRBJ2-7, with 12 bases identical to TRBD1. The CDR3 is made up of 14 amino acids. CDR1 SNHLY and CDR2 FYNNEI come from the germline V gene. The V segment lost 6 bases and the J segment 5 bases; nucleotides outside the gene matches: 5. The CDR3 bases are TGTGCCAGCAGGTTGGGACAGGGGGCGGACGAGCAGTACTTC. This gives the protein CASRLGQGADEQYF.

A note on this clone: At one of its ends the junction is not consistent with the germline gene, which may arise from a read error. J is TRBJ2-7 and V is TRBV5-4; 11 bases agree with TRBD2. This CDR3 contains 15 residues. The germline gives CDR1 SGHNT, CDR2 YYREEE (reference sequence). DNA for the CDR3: TGCGCCAGCAGCCAAGCTAGCGGGGGGTCCTACGAGCAGTACTTC. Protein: CASSQASGGSYEQYF.

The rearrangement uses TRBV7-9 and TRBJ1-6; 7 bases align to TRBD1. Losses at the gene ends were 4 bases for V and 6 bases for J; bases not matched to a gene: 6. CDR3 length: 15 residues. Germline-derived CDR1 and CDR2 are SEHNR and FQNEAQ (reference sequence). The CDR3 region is CASSSGGSVNSPLHF. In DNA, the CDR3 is TGTGCCAGCAGCTCAGGGGGGTCAGTTAATTCACCCCTCCACTTT.